The 16 T cell receptor beta chains below come from one sample, sequenced in a study of blood T cell repertoires in COVID-19. Assay used: immunoSEQ multiplex PCR; TCRdb lists only in-frame clones, some missing. The sample lists 150,000 to 200,000 clones, just under 80% occurring once. The material sequenced was peripheral blood. Every receptor here comes from a woman older than 75 with active or convalescent COVID-19.

The gene calls are TRBV7-6 and TRBJ2-7; 11 bases line up with TRBD1. The J segment lost 3 bases and the V segment lost 1 base, leaving 2 bases of the junction unmatched. Looked up from germline, CDR1 is SGHVS and CDR2 is FNYEAQ. This CDR3 is 15 amino acids long. The CDR3 sequence: CASSLVGQGDYEQYF. The CDR3 DNA is TGTGCCAGCAGCTTAGTGGGACAGGGGGACTACGAGCAGTACTTC.

Here the CDR3 reads CASSQGVGIGMNTEAFF. Written as DNA, the CDR3 is TGCGCCAGCAGTCAGGGGGTGGGGATTGGAATGAACACTGAAGCTTTCTTT. The chain carries TRBV5-1 and TRBJ1-1; 7 bases fit TRBD1. Germline lookup yields CDR1 SGHRS and CDR2 YFSETQ. Trimming at V came to 5 bases and at J to 0 bases, leaving 13 bases not matched to a gene. The CDR3 spans 17 residues. The complete variable domain, with remaining parts taken from reference TRBV5-1 and TRBJ1-1, reads KAGVTQTPRYLIKTRGQQVTLSCSPISGHRSVSWYQQTPGQGLQFLFEYFSETQRNKGNFPGRFSGRQFSNSRSEMNVSTLELGDSALYLCASSQGVGIGMNTEAFFGQGTRLTVV.

This chain links TRBV11-2 with TRBJ2-1; D unclear. The CDR3 contains 13 residues. V was pared by 1 base and J by 10 bases, with 11 bases between. Germline V gene lookup returns CDR1 SGHAT and CDR2 FQNNGV. The chain's CDR3 is CASSLAEPNEQFF. The CDR3 DNA follows: TGTGCCAGCAGCTTAGCTGAGCCCAACGAGCAGTTCTTC. Variable domain in full (rest from reference TRBV11-2 and TRBJ2-1): EAGVAQSPRYKIIEKRQSVAFWCNPISGHATLYWYQQILGQGPKLLIQFQNNGVVDDSQLPKDRFSAERLKGVDSTLKIQPAKLEDSAVYLCASSLAEPNEQFFGPGTRLTVL.

This sequence joins TRBV4-1 and TRBJ2-2; 8 bases fit TRBD2. The CDR3 sequence is 16 residues long. In germline, CDR1 is MGHRA, CDR2 YSYEKL. The ends lost 1 base at V and 7 bases at J; junction bases unmatched: 8. The CDR3 protein is CASSQVAGRRSGELFF. Written as DNA, the CDR3 is TGCGCCAGCAGCCAAGTAGCGGGGAGGAGGAGCGGGGAGCTGTTTTTT.

The chain couples TRBV28 to TRBJ1-2; D is ambiguous. The length of the CDR3 is 14 residues. Germline-derived CDR1 and CDR2 are MDHEN and SYDVKM. Deletions cut 2 bases from V and 5 bases from J, with 12 bases between. CDR3 sequence reads: CASSLVRGGYGYTF. In nucleotides, the CDR3 is TGTGCCAGCAGTTTAGTTCGGGGAGGGTATGGCTACACCTTC.

The rearrangement links TRBV5-1 to TRBJ1-1; no reliable D call. From germline, CDR1 is SGHRS and CDR2 YFSETQ. V was trimmed by 1 base and J by 5 bases, leaving 9 bases between them. This CDR3 region has 13 residues. The CDR3 reads CASSLLETTEAFF. CDR3 sequence (DNA): TGCGCCAGCAGCTTGTTGGAGACTACTGAAGCTTTCTTT.

The chain recombines TRBV27 with TRBJ2-1; 10 nucleotides align to TRBD2. Germline V CDR1 and CDR2: MNHEY, SMNVEV (reference sequence). The V and J ends lost 10 bases and 12 bases, in that order; junction bases with no gene match: 18. This CDR3 spans 15 amino acids. This CDR3 reads CATKTAGLAGVVQFF. The CDR3, as DNA: TGTGCCACCAAAACCGCGGGGCTAGCGGGGGTTGTGCAGTTCTTC.

The chain couples TRBV19 to TRBJ1-1, with TRBD1 identical over 12 bases. With V trimmed by 5 bases and J by 5 bases, 12 bases remained unmatched. The length of the CDR3 is 17 residues. Germline V gene data show CDR1 as LNHDA and CDR2 as SQIVND (reference sequence). The CDR3 sequence is CASSRLLGTGGRTEAFF. CDR3 nucleotides: TGTGCCAGTAGTCGCCTGTTGGGGACAGGGGGCAGGACTGAAGCTTTCTTT.

The chain joins TRBV4-2 to TRBJ2-5, with D unclear. This CDR3 spans 12 amino acids. Germline V gene lookup returns CDR1 LGHNA and CDR2 YNFKEQ. Trimming took 0 bases from V and 4 from J, leaving 3 bases between them. CDR3 sequence reads: CASSQERETQYF. The CDR3 nucleotides read TGTGCCAGCAGCCAAGAGCGAGAGACCCAGTACTTC.

The chain recombines TRBV18 with TRBJ2-2, with unresolved D. CDR1 and CDR2 from the germline V gene are KGHSH and LQKENI. Deletions cut 3 bases from V and 6 bases from J, with 17 bases between. The CDR3 sequence is 16 residues long. DNA of the CDR3: TGTGCCAGCTCACCCATGGCGACACTTCCCTCCGGGGAGCTGTTTTTT. Translated, it gives CASSPMATLPSGELFF.

This rearrangement joins TRBV12-5 to TRBJ2-5, with D possibly being TRBD2 (6 bases). V shed 3 bases and J shed 0 bases, with 14 bases lying between them. This CDR3 comprises 16 residues. Germline assignment: CDR1 LGHNT and CDR2 FRNRAP. The CDR3 region is CASGLGDSGYQETQYF. DNA for the CDR3: TGTGCTAGTGGTTTAGGAGATAGCGGATACCAAGAGACCCAGTACTTC.

A remark on this clone: At one of its ends the junction is not consistent with the germline gene, which may arise from a read error. The chain carries TRBV7-7 and TRBJ2-5; 15 bases are a match to TRBD2. The CDR3 is 17 amino acids. CDR1 is SSHAT and CDR2 is FNYEAQ in the germline V gene (reference sequence). The chain's CDR3 is CASSLGLAGGSQETQYF. The CDR3 bases are TGTGCTAGCAGCTTAGGACTAGCGGGGGGGTCCCAAGAGACCCAGTACTTC.

The chain joins TRBV5-6 to TRBJ1-5, with D perhaps matching TRBD1 (5 bases). Germline V gives CDR1 SGHDT, CDR2 YYEEEE. The germline V and J ends were trimmed by 5 bases and 7 bases, with 16 bases remaining between them. The CDR3 has 14 amino acids. The CDR3 spells CASRARGSKQPQHF. CDR3 in DNA: TGTGCCAGCAGGGCGCGGGGCAGTAAACAGCCCCAGCATTTT.

In this sample, this clone turned up a few times. The rearrangement links TRBV5-6 to TRBJ1-2, with D possibly being TRBD1 (6 bases). Germline V CDR1 and CDR2: SGHDT, YYEEEE. The CDR3 is made up of 14 amino acids. The V end lost 4 bases, the J end lost 7 bases, and 17 bases lay between the germline ends. The CDR3 DNA reads TGTGCCAGCAGCCATGTGGCAGGGGATGGTGGCTACACCTTC. This translates into CASSHVAGDGGYTF.

The chain couples TRBV28 to TRBJ1-1; a possible D gene is TRBD1 (5 bases). Per germline, CDR1 MDHEN and CDR2 SYDVKM. This CDR3 spans 16 amino acids. V was clipped by 4 bases and J by 3 bases, with 18 bases between them. CDR3 coding DNA: TGTGCCAGCAGTTCTAGCGGTCGGGGGAGGTACACTGAAGCTTTCTTT. Its protein product is CASSSSGRGRYTEAFF.

The chain employs TRBV5-6 and TRBJ1-6, with D maybe TRBD1 (6 bases). Trimming stripped 3 bases from V and 8 bases from J, with 15 bases between. The CDR3 sequence is 15 residues long. Germline V gene lookup returns CDR1 SGHDT and CDR2 YYEEEE. In DNA, the CDR3 is TGTGCCAGCAGCTATTACAGGGAAGTTTATTCACCCCTCCACTTT. Amino acids: CASSYYREVYSPLHF.